This TCR beta chain is from a study of regulatory T cells in long-lasting Graves disease. Study summary: Duration of antithyroid drug therapy among newly diagnosed Graves' patients was under 3 months. Study-wide results and caveats: Those with persistent disease had in common more public clonotypes (about 3,000) than new patients (approximately 970).

Sample time point: newly diagnosed GD, antithyroid drugs for less than 3 months. Isolated PBMC RNA provided the starting material for the TCR library. This clonotype was seen repeatedly, ten times or more. Its cognate antigen is unknown. Relying on iRepertoire HTBI primers and Arm-PCR of CDR3 regions, the team built TCR beta libraries. TCRdb passed the multiplex PCR reads through MiXCR, listing each CDR3 protein once. There are about 540,000 distinct CDR3 sequences in the sample; roughly 12% occur only once, and over 7.5% lies in the top ten. These data also featured in a second study, about T cells in Graves' hyperthyroidism and ophthalmopathy. That report adds: An initial round of RT-PCR targeting the TCR CDR3 relied on the HTBI primer set. Most expanded thyroid clonotypes above 0.001 recurred in blood.

The sequence came from a man aged 25-45 years with Graves disease. The starting material was peripheral blood mononuclear cells (PBMCs), obtained at new diagnosis, from a patient treated with antithyroid drugs.

The CDR3 DNA follows: TGCAGTGCTAGTTCTGGAGCGGGAGGTCTCTACGAGCAGTACTTC. It codes for CSASSGAGGLYEQYF. V gene TRBV20-1 combines with J gene TRBJ2-7, with TRBD2 matching 9 bases. The V segment lost 3 bases and the J segment 3 bases; nucleotides outside the gene matches: 9. Looked up from germline, CDR1 is DFQATT and CDR2 is SNEGSKA (reference sequence). The CDR3 sequence is 15 residues long.